The 30 T cell receptor beta chains in this list originate from one sample, sequenced in a study of CD8 T cells in ankylosing spondylitis (dated by TCRdb to about 2017). Points the paper makes about the study in general: Blood from ankylosing spondylitis patients appeared to be characterized by a TCR beta motif made up of eight highly homologous amino acid variants.

No antigen has been assigned to these receptors. To prepare the library, 5' RACE was applied. The reads were generated on an Illumina HiSeq 2500. TCRdb reanalyzed the raw reads on its own, using fastp at Q25 for trimming and MiXCR for clone calling, and kept in-frame beta chains. Identical CDR3 proteins give one entry, which carries the most common genes and DNA. The sample records roughly 450,000 distinct CDR3 sequences, roughly 27% of which are singletons. The leading ten clones occupy about 0.9% of the sample. The sequenced sample was blood, either unsorted or a sorted T cell fraction (not recorded which). The origin of the receptors is a male donor with ankylosing spondylitis.

This chain joins TRBV12-3 or TRBV12-4 and TRBJ1-1; D is unresolved. V shed 6 bases and J shed 6 bases, with 14 bases lying between them. The CDR3 extends over 13 amino acids. CDR3 loop: CASSLFIDSEAFF. In DNA, the CDR3 is TGTGCCAGCAGCTTATTTATCGACTCTGAAGCTTTCTTT.

This clonotype was detected many times. The chain joins TRBV20-1 to TRBJ2-1, with D perhaps assigned TRBD1 or TRBD2 (5 bases each). CDR3 length: 14 amino acids. Germline V gene lookup returns CDR1 DFQATT and CDR2 SNEGSKA (reference sequence). V was cut by 3 bases and J by 1 base, with 10 bases left in between. In DNA form, the CDR3 reads TGCAGTGCTAGGAGAGGGGAGTCCTACAATGAGCAGTTCTTC. Encoded protein: CSARRGESYNEQFF.

This rearrangement joins TRBV18 to TRBJ2-3; 7 positions match TRBD2. The germline gives CDR1 KGHSH, CDR2 LQKENI. The V gene end was trimmed by 2 bases and the J gene end by 6 bases; junction bases not matched to a gene: 5. The CDR3 extends over 14 amino acids. CDR3 protein: CASSPTTSRDTQYF. The CDR3 DNA reads TGTGCCAGCTCACCAACGACTAGCCGGGATACGCAGTATTTT.

The V gene is TRBV19, the J gene TRBJ1-4, with D perhaps matching TRBD1 (5 bases). This CDR3 comprises 14 residues. Per germline, CDR1 LNHDA and CDR2 SQIVND (reference sequence). V shed 0 bases and J shed 11 bases, with 13 bases lying between them. The CDR3 here is CASSIERGTGKLFF. CDR3 coding DNA: TGTGCCAGTAGTATAGAGAGGGGTACCGGCAAACTGTTTTTT.

This clonotype was seen only a few times. V and J are TRBV7-7 and TRBJ2-3; D remains unclear. The CDR3 sequence is 14 residues long. V gave up 5 bases and J gave up 1 base, with 10 bases separating them. The germline CDR1 and CDR2 sequences are SSHAT and FNYEAQ (reference sequence). DNA of the CDR3: TGTGCCAGCAGCCCATCCGGACGCACAGATACGCAGTATTTT. This translates into CASSPSGRTDTQYF.

The chain links TRBV6-2 or TRBV6-3 to TRBJ2-7, with 8 bases identical to TRBD2. CDR1 MNHEY and CDR2 SVGEGT come from the germline V gene. V gave up 5 bases and J gave up 0 bases; unmatched junction bases: 9. This CDR3 has 16 residues. CDR3 DNA sequence: TGTGCCAGCAGTCCGCGGGTAGCGGGAAGCTCCTACGAGCAGTACGTC. Amino acids: CASSPRVAGSSYEQYV.

The V call is TRBV3-1, the J call TRBJ2-1; 14 positions match TRBD2. The CDR3 is made up of 21 amino acids. After removal of 0 bases from V and 0 bases from J, the junction contained 10 bases not matched to a gene. Germline loops: CDR1 LGHDT, CDR2 YNNKEL (reference sequence). CDR3 amino acids: CASSQDLGLAGVLSSYNEQFF. CDR3 DNA: TGTGCCAGCAGCCAAGATTTGGGACTAGCGGGAGTACTGAGCTCCTACAATGAGCAGTTCTTC.

Only a few counts were recorded for this clonotype. The genes are TRBV20-1 and TRBJ2-4; TRBD1 or TRBD2 may be the D gene (5 bases each). The CDR3 sequence is 13 residues long. Germline V CDR1 and CDR2: DFQATT, SNEGSKA (reference sequence). V lost 7 bases and J 5 bases, leaving 15 bases between the germline ends. The CDR3 sequence is CSVHRDGQNIQYF. The CDR3 DNA reads as TGCAGTGTCCACCGGGACGGTCAAAACATTCAGTACTTC.

This clonotype was seen more than once but under ten times. The chain couples TRBV29-1 to TRBJ2-3; no clear D. The length of the CDR3 is 14 residues. Trimming took 4 bases from V and 4 from J, leaving 15 bases between them. Germline-derived CDR1 and CDR2 are SQVTM and ANQGSEA. CDR3 sequence reads: CSVGSASKADTQYF. DNA for the CDR3: TGCAGCGTTGGGAGTGCTTCGAAGGCAGATACGCAGTATTTT.

This chain uses TRBV20-1 with TRBJ1-5; D remains unclear. This CDR3 spans 14 amino acids. V lost 0 bases to trimming and J lost 7 bases, with 13 bases between them. Germline lookup yields CDR1 DFQATT and CDR2 SNEGSKA (reference sequence). The CDR3 sequence is CSARDGPPGQPQHF. The CDR3, as DNA: TGCAGTGCTAGAGATGGACCGCCGGGACAGCCCCAGCATTTT.

Only a few counts were recorded for this clonotype. CDR3 DNA: TGTGCCAGCAGCTATCAGGGTAGCCGGGACCAGCCCCAGCATTTT. It specifies CASSYQGSRDQPQHF. The chain employs TRBV2 and TRBJ1-5, with a weak D call TRBD1 (5 bases). Trimming pared 6 bases from V and 7 bases from J, leaving 19 bases between. This CDR3 is 15 amino acids long. Germline-derived CDR1 and CDR2 are SNHLY and FYNNEI. The entire variable domain, with the rest obtained from reference TRBV2 and TRBJ1-5, is as follows: EPEVTQTPSHQVTQMGQEVILRCVPISNHLYFYWYRQILGQKVEFLVSFYNNEISEKSEIFDDQFSVERPDGSNFTLKIRSTKLEDSAMYFCASSYQGSRDQPQHFGDGTRLSIL.

This clonotype has more than one count but fewer than ten. The chain joins TRBV20-1 to TRBJ1-4; a weak D match, TRBD1 (5 bases). This CDR3 is 13 amino acids long. Trimming removed 1 base at V and 6 bases at J, with 9 bases between. CDR1 DFQATT and CDR2 SNEGSKA come from the germline V gene (reference sequence). The CDR3 DNA sequence: TGCAGTGCTAGAGGGGCGGGGGATGAAAAACTGTTTTTT. This encodes CSARGAGDEKLFF.

The chain carries TRBV30 and TRBJ2-7; D not resolved. The CDR3 runs 12 residues. Germline CDR1 is GTSNPN and CDR2 is SVGIG (reference sequence). V shed 0 bases and J shed 4 bases, with 7 bases lying between them. As DNA, the CDR3 is TGTGCCTGGAGTGTTGTGGTATACGAGCAGTACTTC. Its translation is CAWSVVVYEQYF. Variable domain in full (rest from reference TRBV30 and TRBJ2-7): SQTIHQWPATLVQPVGSPLSLECTVEGTSNPNLYWYRQAAGRGLQLLFYSVGIGQISSEVPQNLSASRPQDRQFILSSKKLLLSDSGFYLCAWSVVVYEQYFGPGTRLTVT.

The sample holds a few counts of this clonotype. This chain connects TRBV19 to TRBJ2-3; D may be TRBD1 or TRBD2 (5 bases each). The CDR3 has 13 amino acids. The germline CDR1 and CDR2 sequences are LNHDA and SQIVND (reference sequence). V lost 10 bases and J lost 5, with 16 bases in between. Here the CDR3 reads CATRGESGDTQYF. The CDR3 bases are TGTGCCACCCGAGGGGAGTCTGGAGATACGCAGTATTTT.

The chain couples TRBV20-1 to TRBJ2-7; 11 bases agree with TRBD2. Germline lookup yields CDR1 DFQATT and CDR2 SNEGSKA (reference sequence). The CDR3 has 15 residues. V dropped 1 base and J dropped 4; count of bases not matched to a gene: 6. CDR3 nucleotide sequence: TGCAGTGCTAGAGCTCCTAGCGGGAGGAGGTACGAGCAGTACTTC. It is translated as CSARAPSGRRYEQYF.

The chain uses TRBV3-1 and TRBJ1-2; D not resolved. CDR3 length equals 13 residues. V shed 0 bases and J shed 10 bases, with 12 bases lying between them. Germline CDR1 LGHDT, CDR2 YNNKEL (reference sequence). CDR3 residues: CASSQETVSFYTF. Written as DNA, the CDR3 is TGTGCCAGCAGCCAAGAAACTGTTAGCTTCTACACCTTC.

The J gene is TRBJ2-2, the V gene TRBV18, with TRBD2 matching over 7 bases. The CDR3 has 16 amino acids. V dropped 3 bases and J dropped 2; count of bases not matched to a gene: 6. Germline CDR1 KGHSH, CDR2 LQKENI. Here the CDR3 DNA reads TGTGCCAGCTCACCTTTTGCGGGACTAAACACCGGGGAGCTGTTTTTT. Translated, it gives CASSPFAGLNTGELFF.

This clonotype was seen only a few times. The chain recombines TRBV7-2 with TRBJ2-3; 10 nucleotides agree with TRBD2. The CDR3 has 14 residues. The germline V gene encodes CDR1 SGHTA and CDR2 FQGNSA. Trimming cost V 5 bases and J 7 bases; bases outside gene matches: 6. The CDR3 DNA is TGTGCCAGCAGCAAGCGGGAGGGCGGGAATACGCAGTATTTT. The encoded protein is CASSKREGGNTQYF. Full variable domain (missing parts from reference TRBV7-2 and TRBJ2-3): GAGVSQSPSNKVTEKGKDVELRCDPISGHTALYWYRQSLGQGLEFLIYFQGNSAPDKSGLPSDRFSAERTGGSVSTLTIQRTQQEDSAVYLCASSKREGGNTQYFGPGTRLTVL.

This chain links TRBV5-1 with TRBJ1-1, with no clear D. Germline V gene sequence: CDR1 SGHRS, CDR2 YFSETQ. Between the trimmed V and J ends, which lost 3 bases and 7 bases, there was a span of 13 bases. The CDR3 is 13 residues long. CDR3 residues: CASSSPMSFEAFF. In DNA form, the CDR3 reads TGCGCCAGCAGCTCCCCAATGTCCTTTGAAGCTTTCTTT.

In this sample, this clonotype turned up many times. CDR3 in DNA: TGTGCCAGCTCACCGCAAGCGACAGGGAGCTCCTACAATGAGCAGTTCTTC. This sequence encodes CASSPQATGSSYNEQFF. V is TRBV18 and J is TRBJ2-1, with TRBD1 matching 7 bases. The J segment lost 0 bases and the V segment lost 3 bases, leaving 8 bases of the junction unmatched. Germline CDR1 and CDR2: KGHSH and LQKENI. This CDR3 comprises 17 residues.

This rearrangement joins TRBV7-9 to TRBJ2-2; possible D gene TRBD1, 5 bases. The germline CDR1 and CDR2 sequences are SEHNR and FQNEAQ (reference sequence). The CDR3 covers 16 residues. Trimming took off 2 bases at V and 1 base at J, with 11 bases between the two ends. The CDR3 spells CASSLRGEKNTGELFF. In nucleotides, the CDR3 is TGTGCCAGCAGCTTAAGGGGCGAAAAGAACACCGGGGAGCTGTTTTTT.

This clonotype appeared a few times. J is TRBJ1-2 and V is TRBV12-3 or TRBV12-4, with TRBD1 matching 7 bases. The CDR3 runs 12 residues. Germline trimming cut 7 bases from V and 8 bases from J; bases unmatched to any gene: 7. CDR3 region: CASNEGAGGYTF. CDR3 DNA sequence: TGTGCCAGCAACGAGGGGGCAGGAGGCTACACCTTC.

A few counts support this clonotype. The chain combines TRBV20-1 with TRBJ2-3; 11 nucleotides agree with TRBD2. After removal of 5 bases from V and 0 bases from J, the junction contained 4 bases not matched to a gene. The length of the CDR3 is 15 residues. Germline-derived CDR1 and CDR2 are DFQATT and SNEGSKA (reference sequence). DNA of the CDR3: TGCAGTGCTGTCGGGACTAGCGGAAGCACAGATACGCAGTATTTT. Protein: CSAVGTSGSTDTQYF.

This rearrangement joins TRBV29-1 to TRBJ1-4, with D perhaps matching TRBD1 (6 bases). The length of the CDR3 is 13 residues. Trimming pared 7 bases from V and 4 bases from J, leaving 13 bases between. Germline-derived CDR1 and CDR2 are SQVTM and ANQGSEA. Here the CDR3 reads CSASGADNEKLFF. The CDR3 nucleotides are TGCAGCGCCTCAGGGGCGGATAATGAAAAACTGTTTTTT.

The rearrangement links TRBV7-2 to TRBJ1-4, with 7 bases lining up with TRBD1. There are 14 residues in the CDR3. V trimming: 5 bases; J trimming: 7 bases; junction bases outside the gene matches: 7. Germline CDR1 SGHTA, CDR2 FQGNSA. The CDR3 DNA reads as TGTGCCAGCAGCGACAGGGCGGCGGGTGAAAAACTGTTTTTT. This codes for CASSDRAAGEKLFF. Using reference TRBV7-2 and TRBJ1-4 for the parts outside the CDR3, the full variable domain is GAGVSQSPSNKVTEKGKDVELRCDPISGHTALYWYRQSLGQGLEFLIYFQGNSAPDKSGLPSDRFSAERTGGSVSTLTIQRTQQEDSAVYLCASSDRAAGEKLFFGSGTQLSVL.

In nucleotides, the CDR3 is TGTGCCAGCAGCCGAGGGGGGGTTAACGAGCAGTACTTC. Translated: CASSRGGVNEQYF. The chain joins TRBV11-3 to TRBJ2-7; a weak D match, TRBD2 (7 bases). The CDR3 totals 13 residues. Trimming stripped 5 bases from V and 5 bases from J, with 13 bases between. Germline CDR1 and CDR2: SGHNT and YENEEA. The full variable domain, completed using reference TRBV11-3 and TRBJ2-7, is EAGVVQSPRYKIIEKKQPVAFWCNPISGHNTLYWYLQNLGQGPELLIRYENEEAVDDSQLPKDRFSAERLKGVDSTLKIQPAELGDSAVYLCASSRGGVNEQYFGPGTRLTVT.

The chain is built from TRBV20-1 and TRBJ1-2, with unresolved D. Germline CDR1 is DFQATT and CDR2 is SNEGSKA (reference sequence). The CDR3 sequence is 14 residues long. Trimming removed 5 bases from V and 7 bases from J, with 20 bases in between. The CDR3 is CSARPIEALGGYTF. DNA of the CDR3: TGCAGTGCTCGCCCCATAGAAGCCTTAGGTGGCTACACCTTC.

This sequence joins TRBV24-1 and TRBJ2-7; no definite D call. V shed 3 bases and J shed 6 bases, with 5 bases lying between them. Germline assignment: CDR1 KGHDR and CDR2 SFDVKD. There are 11 residues in the CDR3. The CDR3 region is CATSDLREQYV. The CDR3 DNA is TGTGCCACCAGTGATCTTCGCGAGCAGTACGTC.

J is TRBJ2-7 and V is TRBV21-1; the tabulated D call, TRBD1, remains unverified against the DNA. TRBV21-1 is a pseudogene. The CDR3 length is 18 residues. The chain's CDR3 is CASSKALYRGQVTYEQYF. As DNA, the CDR3 is TGTGCCAGCAGCAAAGCGCTCTACCGGGGACAGGTTACCTACGAGCAGTACTTC.

The V gene is TRBV3-1, the J gene TRBJ2-1; 7 bases match TRBD2. Germline values: CDR1 LGHDT, CDR2 YNNKEL (reference sequence). Trimming at V came to 4 bases and at J to 6 bases, leaving 12 bases not matched to a gene. This CDR3 has 16 residues. CDR3 residues: CASSRPTGLLLNEQFF. The CDR3 DNA is TGTGCCAGCAGCCGACCCACGGGACTACTTCTCAATGAGCAGTTCTTC.